This TCR beta chain was observed in a study of cytomegalovirus exposure and HLA in healthy donors. Study conclusions and caveats: For cytomegalovirus status, the classifier reportedly gave diagnoses with high specificity and sensitivity. There were around 160 TCR beta chains listed as cytomegalovirus-associated. In vitro confirmation showed a few CMV-associated chains to be CMV antigen specific.

Turning to this clone: Antigen: not known.

With 6 bases removed from V and 10 bases from J, the gap between germline ends came to 10 bases. CDR3 size: 11 residues. The germline V gene has CDR1 MNHNS and CDR2 SASEGT. The donors were part of the approximately 120-subject validation cohort, which stood apart from the approximately 670-subject first cohort. Libraries were prepared by immunoSEQ multiplex PCR; TCRdb keeps only in-frame clonotypes and omits some of them. The repertoire has over 120,000 clones, about 90% of them found once; the top ten carry less than 7%. The rearrangement links TRBV6-1 to TRBJ2-1; perhaps TRBD2 as D (5 bases). Input material: PBMCs. This TCR derives from a woman aged 25 to 39 in good health and CMV-seropositive. The CDR3 region has the DNA TGTGCCAGCAGAGACTCGGGGGAGCAGTTCTTC. It is translated as CASRDSGEQFF.